The next 2 T cell receptor beta chains were all read from a single sample in a study of OX40 agonist ivuxolimab in advanced cancers. Clones were sequenced by immunoSEQ multiplex PCR, and TCRdb holds only the in-frame ones, with some missing. The table includes more than 65,000 clones, 81% detected once. Sequencing was performed on CD4+ or CD8+ T cells sorted from blood, taken in a trial of the OX40 agonist ivuxolimab. These receptors were taken from an adult with an advanced solid tumor such as melanoma, head and neck, liver or kidney cancer.

The genes are TRBV5-1 and TRBJ2-1; D is unclear. The CDR3 consists of 15 residues. V was shortened by 4 bases and J by 0 bases, with 11 bases between the two germline ends. Germline CDR1 and CDR2: SGHRS and YFSETQ. The CDR3 bases are TGCGCCAGCAGCCCCTCGGCGAGCTCCTACAATGAGCAGTTCTTC. Residues: CASSPSASSYNEQFF.

The chain links TRBV7-2 to TRBJ2-2, with 7 bases lining up with TRBD2. V dropped 5 bases and J dropped 1; count of bases not matched to a gene: 7. Germline-derived CDR1 and CDR2 are SGHTA and FQGNSA. The CDR3 totals 16 residues. CDR3 in DNA: TGTGCCAGCAGCCGAGGCGGGAGCCTGAACACCGGGGAGCTGTTTTTT. Its translation is CASSRGGSLNTGELFF. Full variable domain (rest looked up from reference TRBV7-2 and TRBJ2-2): GAGVSQSPSNKVTEKGKDVELRCDPISGHTALYWYRQSLGQGLEFLIYFQGNSAPDKSGLPSDRFSAERTGGSVSTLTIQRTQQEDSAVYLCASSRGGSLNTGELFFGEGSRLTVL.